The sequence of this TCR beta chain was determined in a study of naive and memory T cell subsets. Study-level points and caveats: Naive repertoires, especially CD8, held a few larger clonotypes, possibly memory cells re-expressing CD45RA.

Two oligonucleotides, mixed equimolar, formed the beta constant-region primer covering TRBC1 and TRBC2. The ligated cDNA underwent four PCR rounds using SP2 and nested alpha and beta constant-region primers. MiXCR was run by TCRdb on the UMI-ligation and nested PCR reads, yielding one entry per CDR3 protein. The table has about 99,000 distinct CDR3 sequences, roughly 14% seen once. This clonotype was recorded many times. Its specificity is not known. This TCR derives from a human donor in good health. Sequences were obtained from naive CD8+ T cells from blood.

The CDR3 DNA follows: TGTGCCAGCAAGACCGGGGGGAACACTGAAGCTTTCTTT. Residues: CASKTGGNTEAFF. This chain links TRBV12-3 or TRBV12-4 with TRBJ1-1, with a possible D match to TRBD1 (5 bases). The V gene lost 7 bases and the J gene lost 1 base, with 10 bases spanning the gap. The CDR3 consists of 13 residues.